The rows below give T cell receptor beta chains drawn from one sample of a study of control samples from healthy donors and cancer patients. Some clones are missing from TCRdb's copy, which holds only in-frame ones; the method was immunoSEQ multiplex PCR. In the table there are about 94,000 clones, 90% of which are singletons. The sample was blood. The receptors originated from a woman in her late teens or twenties in good health. Both conserved end residues are part of each CDR3. D genes are given only for firm matches. A clone size is listed for some rows: how often the clone was seen (once, few, many), or a class if it is expanded.

- - TRBJ1-1 TRBV6-5 CASSYSPQAPNTEAFF TGTGCCAGCAGTTACTCGCCACAGGCTCCGAACACTGAAGCTTTCTTT
- once TRBJ2-7 TRBV5-6 CASSLGVSWTVYEQYF TGTGCCAGCAGCTTGGGGGTCAGTTGGACTGTCTACGAGCAGTACTTC
- - TRBJ1-2 TRBV29-1 CSVEVTGPYGYTF TGCAGCGTTGAAGTGACAGGCCCCTATGGCTACACCTTC
- - TRBJ1-6 TRBV10-1 CASSPGTGNSPLHF TGCGCCAGCAGCCCCGGGACGGGAAATTCACCCCTCCACTTT
TRBD1 - TRBJ1-6 TRBV13 CASSRPTGTGGLVDSPLHF TGTGCCAGCAGCAGACCCACCGGGACAGGAGGGCTGGTGGATTCACCCCTCCACTTT
- - TRBJ1-5 TRBV9 CASSGRGTQHF TGTGCCAGCAGCGGACGGGGGACCCAGCATTTT
- - TRBJ2-5 TRBV18 CASSPQGPQETQYF TGTGCCAGCTCACCGCAGGGTCCCCAAGAGACCCAGTACTTC
TRBD1 once TRBJ1-2 TRBV27 CASSYRGGYTF TGTGCCAGCAGTTACAGGGGTGGCTACACCTTC
- - TRBJ1-4 TRBV3-1/TRBV3-2 CASSQDQPGQNEKLFF TGTGCCAGCAGCCAAGATCAACCGGGGCAGAATGAAAAACTGTTTTTT
- - TRBJ2-7 TRBV27 CASRRGLYPSYEQYF TGTGCCAGCAGGCGCGGACTCTACCCATCCTACGAGCAGTACTTC
TRBD2 - TRBJ2-1 TRBV7-3 CASSPNGLAGGNEQFF TGTGCCAGCAGCCCCAACGGACTAGCGGGGGGGAATGAGCAGTTCTTC
- - TRBJ1-2 TRBV28 CASSLGTNYGYTF TGTGCCAGCAGTTTAGGGACTAACTATGGCTACACCTTC
- - TRBJ1-2 TRBV12-5 CASGPEAVNYGYTF TGTGCTAGTGGTCCCGAGGCGGTAAACTATGGCTACACCTTC
TRBD1 - TRBJ1-2 TRBV4-1 CASSPYYGQAGVDYGYTF TGCGCCAGCAGCCCATATTACGGACAGGCGGGCGTCGACTATGGCTACACCTTC
- - TRBJ1-2 TRBV15 CATSRDLGSAGESGYTF TGTGCCACCAGCAGAGATCTGGGGTCCGCTGGGGAATCCGGCTACACCTTC
- - TRBJ1-1 TRBV28 CASSLRQPNTEAFF TGTGCCAGCAGTCTTCGACAGCCGAACACTGAAGCTTTCTTT
TRBD1 - TRBJ1-2 TRBV2 CASTRGGQGNYGYTF TGTGCCAGCACCCGTGGGGGACAGGGTAACTATGGCTACACCTTC
- once TRBJ1-2 TRBV6-6 CASSPSMRQAPLVFYGYTF TGTGCCAGCAGTCCTTCAATGAGACAGGCCCCCTTGGTTTTCTATGGCTACACCTTC
- - TRBJ1-5 TRBV19 CASSMAGRRQPQHF TGTGCCAGTAGTATGGCGGGGAGGCGGCAGCCCCAGCATTTT
TRBD1 - TRBJ2-7 TRBV5-6 CASSRPDTHRGQEQYF TGTGCCAGCAGCCGACCAGATACGCACAGGGGGCAGGAGCAGTACTTC
TRBD1 - TRBJ1-2 TRBV5-1 CASSPGQAVGGYTF TGCGCCAGCAGCCCCGGACAGGCCGTCGGGGGCTACACCTTC
TRBD1 - TRBJ2-7 TRBV9 CASSLGQGAFDEQYF TGTGCCAGCAGCCTGGGGCAGGGGGCGTTTGACGAGCAGTACTTC
TRBD2 - TRBJ2-7 TRBV6-6 CASSYEREESYEQYF TGTGCCAGCAGTTACGAACGGGAGGAATCTTACGAGCAGTACTTC
- once TRBJ1-1 TRBV6-4 CASSRDTKSEAFF TGTGCCAGCAGTCGGGACACCAAATCCGAAGCTTTCTTT
- - TRBJ2-2 TRBV27 CASSLPGGLTGELFF TGTGCCAGCAGTTTACCGGGGGGCCTAACCGGGGAGCTGTTTTTT
TRBD2 - TRBJ2-5 TRBV4-2 CASSQYSGEGETQYF TGTGCCAGCAGCCAGTACAGCGGGGAGGGGGAGACCCAGTACTTC
- - TRBJ2-1 TRBV7-9 CASSLGRGLNEQFF TGTGCCAGCAGCTTAGGCCGGGGGTTGAATGAGCAGTTCTTC
- - TRBJ1-1 TRBV9 CASSVGGANTEAFF TGTGCCAGCAGCGTAGGCGGGGCGAACACTGAAGCTTTCTTT
- - TRBJ1-1 TRBV3-1/TRBV3-2 CASSQEGGNTEAFF TGTGCCAGCAGCCAAGAAGGTGGGAACACTGAAGCTTTCTTT
- - TRBJ2-2 TRBV5-5 CASLTQGTNTGELFF TGTGCCAGCCTTACCCAGGGGACGAACACCGGGGAGCTGTTTTTT
- - TRBJ1-5 TRBV7-2 CASSLYGTPGDQPQHF TGTGCCAGCAGCTTATACGGGACCCCCGGGGATCAGCCCCAGCATTTT
TRBD2 - TRBJ2-1 TRBV11-3 CASSLGSLAGEQFF TGTGCCAGCAGCTTAGGCAGCTTAGCGGGTGAGCAGTTCTTC
- - TRBJ2-1 TRBV11-2 CASSLVVHTNEQFF TGTGCCAGCAGCTTAGTGGTACACACAAATGAGCAGTTCTTC
- - TRBJ1-2 TRBV4-1 CASSQEPQSGGPYGYTF TGCGCCAGCAGCCAGGAACCCCAATCGGGGGGGCCCTATGGCTACACCTTC
TRBD1 - TRBJ1-2 TRBV5-1 CASSWKGQDIGYTF TGCGCCAGCAGCTGGAAGGGACAGGACATCGGCTACACCTTC